The 25 T cell receptor beta chains presented below share a single source sample, sequenced in a study of cytomegalovirus exposure and HLA in healthy donors. It was with 60 Vbeta and 13 Jbeta primers that the PCR ran. The assay was immunoSEQ multiplex PCR, and TCRdb's table has in-frame clones only and misses some. Altogether some 190,000 clones are present, 75% to 85% being singletons, with the ten largest covering roughly 1.5%. Sequenced input: PBMCs. These receptors originate from a man between 18 and 35 years old in good health and CMV-seronegative.

The chain has TRBV19 and TRBJ2-2; a possible D gene is TRBD1 (5 bases). Germline V gene lookup returns CDR1 LNHDA and CDR2 SQIVND (reference sequence). Trimming left V 5 bases short and J 1 base short, with 11 bases between. This CDR3 region has 15 residues. In nucleotides, the CDR3 is TGTGCCAGTAGTCCCGGACACAGGAACACCGGGGAGCTGTTTTTT. It specifies CASSPGHRNTGELFF.

This clone was detected once. The V and J genes are TRBV6-1 and TRBJ2-1, with a possible D match to TRBD1 (6 bases). Germline V CDR1 and CDR2: MNHNS, SASEGT. Trimming removed 6 bases from V and 0 bases from J, with 12 bases in between. CDR3 length: 15 residues. CDR3 protein: CASREQGSSYNEQFF. The CDR3 nucleotides are TGTGCCAGCAGGGAACAGGGAAGCTCCTACAATGAGCAGTTCTTC.

The chain links TRBV19 to TRBJ1-5; tentative D call: TRBD1 (6 bases). V gave up 9 bases and J gave up 7 bases, with 16 bases separating them. Germline CDR1 is LNHDA and CDR2 is SQIVND (reference sequence). The CDR3 sequence is 13 residues long. The CDR3, as DNA: TGTGCCAGCCAGTACAGGGTTGGGCAGCCCCAGCATTTT. Translating gives CASQYRVGQPQHF.

V and J are TRBV10-1 and TRBJ2-7; possibly TRBD1 for D (5 bases). CDR1 WNHNN and CDR2 SYGVQD come from the germline V gene (reference sequence). This CDR3 region has 12 residues. Trimming took 4 bases from V and 3 from J, leaving 7 bases between them. The CDR3 region has the DNA TGCGCCAGCAGTGTACAGGTCTACGAGCAGTACTTC. Translating it yields CASSVQVYEQYF.

The V call is TRBV6-5, the J call TRBJ2-1, with TRBD2 matching 12 bases. V shed 2 bases, J shed 4 bases, and the junction held 0 bases outside the gene matches. Germline V gene lookup returns CDR1 MNHEY and CDR2 SVGAGI. The CDR3 length is 15 residues. The chain's CDR3 is CASSYGTSGYNEQFF. For the CDR3, the DNA is TGTGCCAGCAGTTACGGGACTAGCGGGTACAATGAGCAGTTCTTC.

The genes are TRBV5-4 and TRBJ2-7; D perhaps matches TRBD2 (6 bases). The CDR3 contains 13 residues. Trimming removed 4 bases at V and 5 bases at J, with 13 bases between. The germline CDR1 and CDR2 sequences are SGHNT and YYREEE (reference sequence). The CDR3 region has the DNA TGTGCCAGCAGCGCGCCGGGACTTGACGAGCAGTACTTC. As protein: CASSAPGLDEQYF.

The sample holds one count of this clone. This chain joins TRBV25-1 and TRBJ1-3; weak D call: TRBD1 (6 bases). Germline V gives CDR1 MGHDK, CDR2 SYGVNS. The CDR3 consists of 17 residues. Trimming removed 3 bases at V and 4 bases at J, with 19 bases between. The DNA of the CDR3 is TGTGCCAGCAGTGATCCGTCCCGGGGGGGGCGCGGAAACACCATATATTTT. Protein: CASSDPSRGGRGNTIYF.

This chain's CDR3 is CASSRTGGPYEQYF. As DNA, the CDR3 is TGCGCCAGCAGCAGAACAGGGGGCCCCTACGAGCAGTACTTC. This chain joins TRBV5-1 and TRBJ2-7, with TRBD1 identical over 9 bases. Germline values: CDR1 SGHRS, CDR2 YFSETQ. The trim removed 4 bases at V and 2 bases at J, leaving 4 bases unmatched. The CDR3 runs 14 residues.

The chain has TRBV5-4 and TRBJ2-7, with TRBD2 matching 9 bases. With 4 bases clipped from V and 2 bases from J, the junction kept 4 bases outside the gene matches. CDR3 length: 14 residues. Germline loops: CDR1 SGHNT, CDR2 YYREEE (reference sequence). The CDR3: CASSKTSGTYEQYF. The CDR3, as DNA: TGTGCCAGCAGCAAGACTAGCGGAACCTACGAGCAGTACTTC.

The count of this clone is one. This chain joins TRBV9 and TRBJ1-5, with 7 bases identical to TRBD1. The germline CDR1 and CDR2 sequences are SGDLS and YYNGEE. This CDR3 contains 15 residues. V lost 0 bases and J lost 2; bases outside the gene matches: 2. CDR3 region: CASSVGGTGNQPQHF. As DNA, the CDR3 is TGTGCCAGCAGCGTAGGGGGGACAGGCAATCAGCCCCAGCATTTT.

This chain connects TRBV28 to TRBJ2-7; 8 positions match TRBD1. With V trimmed by 5 bases and J by 3 bases, 12 bases remained unmatched. Germline lookup yields CDR1 MDHEN and CDR2 SYDVKM. The CDR3 runs 16 residues. Written as DNA, the CDR3 is TGTGCCAGCAGTACAAGACCCGGGACAGGAAACTACGAGCAGTACTTC. Translating it yields CASSTRPGTGNYEQYF.

J is TRBJ2-7 and V is TRBV6-1; 9 nucleotides agree with TRBD1. CDR1 and CDR2 from the germline V gene are MNHNS and SASEGT. With V trimmed by 8 bases and J by 4 bases, 6 bases remained unmatched. CDR3 length: 13 amino acids. The DNA for the CDR3 is TGTGCCAGCGACAGGGGGTTGCTATACGAGCAGTACTTC. Amino acids: CASDRGLLYEQYF.

The chain is built from TRBV11-3 and TRBJ1-1; 8 bases match TRBD1. Germline V gene lookup returns CDR1 SGHNT and CDR2 YENEEA. CDR3 length: 12 residues. J lost 9 bases, V lost 2 bases, and 2 bases had no gene match. The CDR3 is CASSLQGAQAFF. Here the CDR3 DNA reads TGTGCCAGCAGCTTACAGGGGGCGCAAGCTTTCTTT.

This chain joins TRBV7-6 and TRBJ2-1; D unclear. V lost 5 bases and J 3 bases, leaving 5 bases between the germline ends. CDR3 length: 12 amino acids. Germline V gives CDR1 SGHVS, CDR2 FNYEAQ. CDR3 sequence: CASSRDYNEQFF. CDR3 nucleotide sequence: TGTGCCAGCAGCCGCGACTACAATGAGCAGTTCTTC.

This clone was counted only a few times. The chain couples TRBV5-1 to TRBJ2-5; 10 bases are shared with TRBD1. The DNA end favors TRBJ2-7, so the J call may be wrong. The CDR3 runs to 16 residues. Looked up from germline, CDR1 is SGHRS and CDR2 is YFSETQ. CDR3 loop: CASSRESGTGAYEQYF. The CDR3 DNA is TGCGCCAGCAGCCGGGAGTCCGGGACAGGGGCCTACGAGCAGTACTTC.

This chain links TRBV7-9 with TRBJ2-2, with 7 nucleotides matching TRBD2. The V gene end was trimmed by 3 bases and the J gene end by 4 bases; junction bases not matched to a gene: 8. Germline V gene data show CDR1 as SEHNR and CDR2 as FQNEAQ (reference sequence). The CDR3 loop spans 16 amino acids. This CDR3 reads CASSFGTGEGTGELFF. CDR3 DNA: TGTGCCAGCAGCTTCGGCACCGGGGAGGGCACCGGGGAGCTGTTTTTT.

The chain links TRBV28 to TRBJ2-7; TRBD2 aligns across 11 bases. The germline gives CDR1 MDHEN, CDR2 SYDVKM. V gave up 3 bases and J gave up 2 bases; unmatched junction bases: 3. This CDR3 has 15 residues. DNA for the CDR3: TGTGCCAGCAGTTTCTCACTAGCGGGGGCCTACGAGCAGTACTTC. Amino acids: CASSFSLAGAYEQYF.

This clone showed up just a few times. CDR3 in amino acids: CASNDRDQPQHF. Written as DNA, the CDR3 is TGCGCCAGCAACGACAGGGACCAGCCCCAGCATTTT. The J gene is TRBJ1-5, the V gene TRBV5-1, with TRBD1 matching 7 bases. The CDR3 consists of 12 residues. The junction had 4 bases not matched to a gene; V was cut back by 6 bases and J by 7 bases. From germline, CDR1 is SGHRS and CDR2 YFSETQ. The full variable domain, in which reference TRBV5-1 and TRBJ1-5 provide the parts outside the CDR3, is KAGVTQTPRYLIKTRGQQVTLSCSPISGHRSVSWYQQTPGQGLQFLFEYFSETQRNKGNFPGRFSGRQFSNSRSEMNVSTLELGDSALYLCASNDRDQPQHFGDGTRLSIL.

The chain recombines TRBV9 with TRBJ2-7; the D gene is possibly TRBD2 (5 bases). Germline assignment: CDR1 SGDLS and CDR2 YYNGEE. Between the trimmed V and J ends, which lost 3 bases and 4 bases, there was a span of 14 bases. The CDR3 contains 14 residues. The CDR3 DNA is TGTGCCAGCAGCGCAAGCGGAGAGGGTTACGAGCAGTACTTC. Translating gives CASSASGEGYEQYF.

J is TRBJ1-6 and V is TRBV4-2; the D is unclear. V shed 0 bases and J shed 8 bases, with 8 bases lying between them. CDR3 length equals 14 residues. Per the germline V gene, CDR1 is LGHNA and CDR2 is YNFKEQ. Written as DNA, the CDR3 is TGTGCCAGCAGCCAAGAGTATTTCTATTCACCCCTCCACTTT. It codes for CASSQEYFYSPLHF.

The chain couples TRBV7-6 to TRBJ1-2; maybe TRBD1 (5 bases). Looked up from germline, CDR1 is SGHVS and CDR2 is FNYEAQ. V lost 2 bases, J lost 4 bases, and 11 bases lay in between. The CDR3 length is 14 residues. This CDR3 is CASSLNRRFYGYTF. The CDR3 nucleotides read TGTGCCAGCAGCTTAAACAGGCGCTTCTATGGCTACACCTTC.

The V call is TRBV19, the J call TRBJ1-1, with 7 nucleotides matching TRBD1. Trimming removed 4 bases from V and 2 bases from J; junction bases left unmatched: 4. This CDR3 is 14 amino acids long. Germline values: CDR1 LNHDA, CDR2 SQIVND (reference sequence). The CDR3 here is CASSRDSINTEAFF. For the CDR3, the DNA is TGTGCCAGTAGTAGGGACAGCATAAACACTGAAGCTTTCTTT.

The chain links TRBV5-1 to TRBJ2-5, with D perhaps TRBD2 (6 bases). CDR1 is SGHRS and CDR2 is YFSETQ in the germline V gene. Trimming took 5 bases from V and 1 from J, leaving 15 bases between them. The CDR3 consists of 15 residues. CDR3 in DNA: TGCGCCAGCAGTCCTCGGGGGACCGGCCAAGAGACCCAGTACTTC. Amino acids: CASSPRGTGQETQYF.

The chain links TRBV4-2 to TRBJ2-2, with TRBD2 matching over 9 bases. V lost 0 bases and J lost 6; bases outside the gene matches: 5. Germline lookup yields CDR1 LGHNA and CDR2 YNFKEQ. The CDR3 extends over 16 amino acids. The CDR3 sequence: CASSQDLAGMAGELFF. Here the CDR3 DNA reads TGTGCCAGCAGCCAAGACCTAGCGGGGATGGCCGGGGAGCTGTTTTTT.

The chain couples TRBV15 to TRBJ1-5; 9 bases agree with TRBD1. Trimming removed 1 base from V and 0 bases from J; junction bases left unmatched: 7. Germline values: CDR1 LNHNV, CDR2 YYDKDF (reference sequence). The CDR3 sequence is 18 residues long. CDR3 sequence: CATSRGQGGAYSNQPQHF. The CDR3 DNA sequence: TGTGCCACCAGCAGAGGACAGGGGGGGGCTTATAGCAATCAGCCCCAGCATTTT.